The TCR beta chain under discussion was sequenced for a study of graft-versus-host responses after intestinal transplantation. For the study at large: Anti-thymocyte globulin induction, then tacrolimus and steroids for around 3 years, went to all recipients.

The data were produced by immunoSEQ multiplex PCR, yet TCRdb's version contains in-frame clones alone and is incomplete. Of 130,000 to 150,000 clones listed, nearly 95% are singletons. Study findings and constraints: Ileal or blood samples showed some GvH clones first, and such clones were also found in recipient marrow.

As to this clone: Its antigen is unknown.

The V gene lost 4 bases and the J gene lost 7 bases, with 23 bases spanning the gap. This CDR3 comprises 16 residues. Germline loops: CDR1 SGHRS, CDR2 YFSETQ. The source material was unstimulated CD4+ T cells sorted from spleen or lymph node cells, sampled before intestinal transplant. The chain carries TRBV5-1 and TRBJ1-2; no firm D call. This clonotype originated in a human donor who received an intestinal transplant. The chain's CDR3 is CASSRTLGGRLAGYTF. DNA of the CDR3: TGCGCCAGCAGCCGGACCCTGGGCGGAAGGCTTGCTGGCTACACCTTC.